This entry lists 10 T cell receptor beta chains sequenced from one sample in a study of regulatory T cells in long-lasting Graves disease. Time point meaning: persistent/refractory GD, antithyroid drugs over 5 years with positive TRAb. The TCR library was prepared using RNA isolated from PBMCs. Arm-PCR of CDR3 regions and iRepertoire HTBI primers were used to build TCR beta libraries. From the multiplex PCR reads, TCRdb called clonotypes with MiXCR, one entry per CDR3 protein. Here the sample spans 500,000 to 700,000 distinct CDR3 sequences, about 30% being singletons. The specimen comprised peripheral blood mononuclear cells (PBMCs), sampled when the disease was refractory, from a patient treated with antithyroid drugs. The receptors were gathered from a female donor with Graves disease.

This clonotype was counted only a few times. The J gene is TRBJ1-1, the V gene TRBV6-1, with D maybe TRBD1 (5 bases). CDR1 is MNHNS and CDR2 is SASEGT in the germline V gene. This CDR3 contains 13 residues. Trimming shortened V by 6 bases and J by 4 bases, and 12 bases separated the two germline ends. The CDR3 region is CASRADMPTEAFF. In nucleotides, the CDR3 is TGTGCCAGCAGAGCGGACATGCCCACTGAAGCTTTCTTT.

The table lists this clonotype with a few counts. J is TRBJ1-2 and V is TRBV6-1; possible D gene TRBD1, 6 bases. Between the trimmed V and J ends, which lost 6 bases and 2 bases, there was a span of 19 bases. Germline V gene sequence: CDR1 MNHNS, CDR2 SASEGT. This CDR3 contains 16 residues. Here the CDR3 reads CASSPIGGAGNYGYTF. The DNA for the CDR3 is TGTGCCAGCAGCCCTATCGGGGGCGCGGGGAACTATGGCTACACCTTC.

CDR3 in amino acids: CASSLRSQNTEAFF. The CDR3 bases are TGTGCCAGCAGCTTAAGATCACAAAACACTGAAGCTTTCTTT. V is TRBV7-2 and J is TRBJ1-1; D uncertain. The germline V and J ends were trimmed by 2 bases and 2 bases, with 9 bases remaining between them. In germline, CDR1 is SGHTA, CDR2 FQGNSA. This CDR3 is built from 14 residues.

The rearrangement joins TRBV18 to TRBJ1-6; D is ambiguous. This CDR3 is 13 amino acids long. The germline CDR1 and CDR2 sequences are KGHSH and LQKENI. The V gene lost 3 bases and the J gene lost 13 bases, with 13 bases spanning the gap. The CDR3 is CASSPQAGIPLHF. The CDR3 DNA reads TGTGCCAGCTCACCCCAAGCGGGGATTCCCCTCCACTTT.

The chain carries TRBV20-1 and TRBJ1-5; the D is unclear. The CDR3 has 13 residues. Germline loops: CDR1 DFQATT, CDR2 SNEGSKA (reference sequence). V gave up 3 bases and J gave up 6 bases, with 12 bases separating them. The CDR3 DNA reads TGCAGTGCTAGGCCCCATGGGTTTCAGCCCCAGCATTTT. Encoded protein: CSARPHGFQPQHF.

The chain has TRBV7-9 and TRBJ1-4; the D is unclear. In germline, CDR1 is SEHNR, CDR2 FQNEAQ (reference sequence). Trimming took off 3 bases at V and 6 bases at J, with 8 bases between the two ends. The CDR3 has 13 amino acids. The CDR3 sequence is CASSFAVYEKLFF. DNA for the CDR3: TGTGCCAGCAGCTTCGCCGTATATGAAAAACTGTTTTTT.

V usage is TRBV7-2 and J usage is TRBJ1-1, with D unresolved. The length of the CDR3 is 16 residues. CDR1 is SGHTA, CDR2 FQGNSA, per germline. V lost 3 bases, J lost 1 base, and 15 bases lay in between. The CDR3 nucleotides are TGTGCCAGCAGCTTTACGACATTAAGAGGGAACACTGAAGCTTTCTTT. Encoded protein: CASSFTTLRGNTEAFF. Complete variable domain (other parts from reference TRBV7-2 and TRBJ1-1): GAGVSQSPSNKVTEKGKDVELRCDPISGHTALYWYRQSLGQGLEFLIYFQGNSAPDKSGLPSDRFSAERTGGSVSTLTIQRTQQEDSAVYLCASSFTTLRGNTEAFFGQGTRLTVV.

In its sample, this clonotype was seen a few times. V usage is TRBV6-1 and J usage is TRBJ2-7; TRBD1 aligns across 7 bases. Germline V lookup: CDR1 MNHNS, CDR2 SASEGT. There are 11 residues in the CDR3. V was clipped by 10 bases and J by 5 bases; unmatched bases: 5. The CDR3 sequence is CATNRGHEQYF. The CDR3 bases are TGTGCCACAAACAGGGGTCACGAGCAGTACTTC.

CDR3 sequence (DNA): TGCGCCAGCAGCCAAGAGGGGACAGGGAATTCACCCCTCCACTTT. Its protein is CASSQEGTGNSPLHF. V is TRBV4-1 and J is TRBJ1-6, with 9 nucleotides matching TRBD1. J gave up 7 bases and V 0 bases, and 1 base lay outside the gene matches. Germline loops: CDR1 MGHRA, CDR2 YSYEKL. CDR3 length: 15 residues.

This clonotype was detected only a few times. J is TRBJ2-6 and V is TRBV5-1, with 10 positions matching TRBD1. The CDR3 is 17 residues long. V lost 5 bases and J lost 3; bases outside the gene matches: 8. Germline values: CDR1 SGHRS, CDR2 YFSETQ. The DNA of the CDR3 is TGCGCCAGCAGGCGGGACAGGGGTCTTGGTGGGGCCAACGTCCTGACTTTC. Amino acids: CASRRDRGLGGANVLTF.